A single sample gave rise to the 13 T cell receptor beta chains below, sequenced in a study of shared clonotypes between healthy human individuals. Here immunoSEQ multiplex PCR was the method, and the copy in TCRdb shows in-frame clones only, minus some. The table includes 2 million to 2.5 million clones, around 95% detected once. What was sequenced was naive CD4+ T cells sorted from blood. Specified subset: CD45RA+ positively selected. The source is a man between 18 and 29 years old in good health.

The genes are TRBV4-1 and TRBJ1-1; maybe TRBD1 (6 bases). The CDR3 is made up of 16 amino acids. Germline-derived CDR1 and CDR2 are MGHRA and YSYEKL. The germline V and J ends were trimmed by 4 bases and 0 bases, with 15 bases remaining between them. The CDR3 sequence: CASSPGGGVMNTEAFF. CDR3 bases: TGCGCCAGCAGCCCGGGAGGGGGGGTCATGAACACTGAAGCTTTCTTT.

Comments on this clone: Distinct nucleotide sequences in the sample also encode this CDR3. The chain recombines TRBV18 with TRBJ1-4; D gene ambiguous. The CDR3 spans 15 residues. From germline, CDR1 is KGHSH and CDR2 LQKENI. V lost 1 base and J 2 bases, leaving 8 bases between the germline ends. CDR3 DNA sequence: TGTGCCAGCTCACCACGGGGAGGGACTAATGAAAAACTGTTTTTT. Its translation is CASSPRGGTNEKLFF.

The rearrangement uses TRBV7-9 and TRBJ1-5; D might be TRBD1 (5 bases). Germline V gives CDR1 SEHNR, CDR2 FQNEAQ (reference sequence). V was trimmed by 1 base and J by 5 bases, leaving 12 bases between them. The CDR3 contains 15 residues. The CDR3 nucleotides are TGTGCCAGCAGCTTAGTTGGCAGGGCCGATCAGCCCCAGCATTTT. Translation gives CASSLVGRADQPQHF.

The rearrangement links TRBV11-2 to TRBJ1-2; 10 nucleotides agree with TRBD1. V gave up 3 bases and J gave up 8 bases; unmatched junction bases: 15. Germline CDR1 reads SGHAT; CDR2 reads FQNNGV. This CDR3 contains 17 residues. The CDR3 region has the DNA TGTGCCAGCAGCTTCGGGACAGGGGAAGAGGGATTGGGCGGCTACACCTTC. It codes for CASSFGTGEEGLGGYTF.

The rearrangement links TRBV18 to TRBJ2-7; 9 nucleotides agree with TRBD1. J gave up 1 base and V 4 bases, and 11 bases lay outside the gene matches. Germline values: CDR1 KGHSH, CDR2 LQKENI. The CDR3 totals 17 residues. The CDR3 DNA is TGTGCCAGCTCACTGTACTGGTCCGGGACAGGGTCCTACGAGCAGTACTTC. Translated: CASSLYWSGTGSYEQYF.

The V gene is TRBV29-1, the J gene TRBJ2-7; 13 nucleotides agree with TRBD2. Per germline, CDR1 SQVTM and CDR2 ANQGSEA. Unmatched junction bases numbered 9, after V lost 3 bases and J lost 7 bases. This CDR3 is built from 15 residues. CDR3 residues: CSVDSGLAGVGEQYF. DNA of the CDR3: TGCAGCGTTGATAGCGGACTAGCGGGAGTAGGAGAGCAGTACTTC.

The chain is built from TRBV5-4 and TRBJ1-2; D is unclear. The germline V gene has CDR1 SGHNT and CDR2 YYREEE (reference sequence). Trimming removed 4 bases from V and 7 bases from J, with 17 bases in between. There are 14 residues in the CDR3. The CDR3 reads CASSEGGSNRGYTF. The CDR3 DNA follows: TGTGCCAGCAGCGAGGGCGGGAGTAATCGTGGCTACACCTTC.

The chain carries TRBV10-3 and TRBJ2-7, with TRBD1 identical over 8 bases. Germline CDR1 ENHRY, CDR2 SYGVKD. The CDR3 runs 15 residues. The V gene end was trimmed by 3 bases and the J gene end by 2 bases; junction bases not matched to a gene: 6. The CDR3: CAISDPGQVAYEQYF. The CDR3, as DNA: TGTGCCATCAGTGACCCGGGACAGGTCGCCTACGAGCAGTACTTC.

The CDR3 DNA sequence: TGTGCCAGCAGTGCAGTAGTGAACACTGAAGCTTTCTTT. Protein: CASSAVVNTEAFF. The chain links TRBV27 to TRBJ1-1; D is uncertain. There are 13 residues in the CDR3. Germline V lookup: CDR1 MNHEY, CDR2 SMNVEV (reference sequence). V was trimmed by 5 bases and J by 0 bases, leaving 7 bases between them.

On this clone itself: Other DNA sequences in the sample encode the same CDR3. The CDR3 coding sequence is TGCAGTGCTAGTCAGGGCTACGAGCAGTACTTC. It encodes CSASQGYEQYF. This chain uses TRBV20-1 with TRBJ2-7; D possibly corresponds to TRBD1 (5 bases). The germline CDR1 and CDR2 sequences are DFQATT and SNEGSKA (reference sequence). The CDR3 is 11 residues long. Trimming removed 3 bases at V and 3 bases at J, with 6 bases between.

The chain employs TRBV9 and TRBJ1-4, with D perhaps matching TRBD1 (6 bases). Germline CDR1 reads SGDLS; CDR2 reads YYNGEE. The CDR3 is 14 amino acids. The V end was cut by 3 bases, the J end by 6 bases, with 12 bases between. The CDR3 region is CASSATGADEKLFF. The CDR3 coding sequence is TGTGCCAGCAGCGCGACAGGAGCCGATGAAAAACTGTTTTTT.

The J gene is TRBJ1-3, the V gene TRBV11-2; a weak D match, TRBD1 (5 bases). The germline V and J ends were trimmed by 3 bases and 0 bases, with 9 bases remaining between them. There are 15 residues in the CDR3. CDR1 is SGHAT and CDR2 is FQNNGV in the germline V gene. Written as DNA, the CDR3 is TGTGCCAGCAGCTTGGGGGTCGCCTCTGGAAACACCATATATTTT. As protein: CASSLGVASGNTIYF.

Turning to this clone: With a much larger clone just one base away, this may be a read error. Other DNA sequences in the sample encode the same CDR3. The chain employs TRBV11-1 and TRBJ2-7; D is unresolved. The CDR3 extends over 11 amino acids. Per the germline V gene, CDR1 is SGHAT and CDR2 is FQDESV (reference sequence). V shed 5 bases and J shed 0 bases, with 2 bases lying between them. The CDR3 DNA reads as TGTGCCAGCAGCAGCTCCTACGAGCAGTACTTC. As protein: CASSSSYEQYF.